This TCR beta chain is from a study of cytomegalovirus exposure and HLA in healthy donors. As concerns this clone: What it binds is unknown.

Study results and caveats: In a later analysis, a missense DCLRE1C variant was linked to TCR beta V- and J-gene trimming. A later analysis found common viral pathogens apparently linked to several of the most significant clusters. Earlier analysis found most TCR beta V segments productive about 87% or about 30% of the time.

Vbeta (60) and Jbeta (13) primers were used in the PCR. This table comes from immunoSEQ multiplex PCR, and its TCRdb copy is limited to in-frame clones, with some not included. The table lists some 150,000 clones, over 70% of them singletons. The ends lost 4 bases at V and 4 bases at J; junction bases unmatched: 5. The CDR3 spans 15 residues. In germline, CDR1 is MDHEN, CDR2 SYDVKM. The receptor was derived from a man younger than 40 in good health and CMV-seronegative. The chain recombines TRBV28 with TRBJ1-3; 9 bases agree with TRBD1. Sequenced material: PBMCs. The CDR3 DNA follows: TGTGCCAGCAGTTCACAGGGGGCGAGCGGAAACACCATATATTTT. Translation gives CASSSQGASGNTIYF.